A selection of T cell receptor beta chains follows, all from one sample in a study of cytomegalovirus exposure and HLA in healthy donors. Produced via immunoSEQ multiplex PCR; TCRdb's table is partial and in-frame only. The repertoire holds 100,000 to 150,000 clones, with more than 70% as singletons. What was sequenced was PBMCs. These receptors were taken from a woman aged 45-59 years in good health and CMV-seropositive. Each CDR3 is given with its conserved first and last residue. A D gene is named only where the DNA matches it firmly. Clone size appears in some rows only: once, few, many, or a class for an expanded clone.

clone_size: NA
j_call: TRBJ1-2
d_call: TRBD1
v_call: TRBV27
cdr3_aa: CASSLRPGTGVGYTF
cdr3_nt: TGTGCCAGCAGTTTACGTCCCGGGACAGGGGTCGGCTACACCTTC

clone_size: NA
j_call: TRBJ1-5
d_call: TRBD1
v_call: TRBV5-1
cdr3_aa: CASSPVPQGEGNQPQHF
cdr3_nt: TGCGCCAGCAGCCCCGTACCCCAGGGGGAGGGCAATCAGCCCCAGCATTTT

clone_size: NA
j_call: TRBJ1-5
d_call: NA
v_call: TRBV4-1
cdr3_aa: CASSHYGGVSNQPQHF
cdr3_nt: TGCGCCAGCAGCCACTACGGGGGAGTTAGCAATCAGCCCCAGCATTTT

clone_size: NA
j_call: TRBJ1-2
d_call: NA
v_call: TRBV4-1
cdr3_aa: CASSQDLYGYTF
cdr3_nt: TGCGCCAGCAGCCAAGATCTCTATGGCTACACCTTC

clone_size: NA
j_call: TRBJ2-3
d_call: NA
v_call: TRBV5-1
cdr3_aa: CASSLGPGRTVTSTDTQYF
cdr3_nt: TGCGCCAGCAGCTTGGGCCCCGGGAGAACCGTAACTAGCACAGATACGCAGTATTTT

clone_size: NA
j_call: TRBJ2-7
d_call: NA
v_call: TRBV27
cdr3_aa: CASSLRGTKGEQYF
cdr3_nt: TGTGCCAGCAGTTTAAGGGGGACAAAGGGGGAGCAGTACTTC

clone_size: NA
j_call: TRBJ2-3
d_call: TRBD2
v_call: TRBV7-3
cdr3_aa: CASSLSRLAGNTDTQYF
cdr3_nt: TGTGCCAGCAGCTTATCCAGACTAGCGGGGAACACAGATACGCAGTATTTT

clone_size: NA
j_call: TRBJ1-5
d_call: NA
v_call: TRBV19
cdr3_aa: CASSITRNQPQHF
cdr3_nt: TGTGCCAGTAGTATAACCAGGAATCAGCCCCAGCATTTT

clone_size: NA
j_call: TRBJ1-1
d_call: NA
v_call: TRBV29-1
cdr3_aa: CSGARREGTEAFF
cdr3_nt: TGCAGCGGTGCCCGAAGGGAGGGGACTGAAGCTTTCTTT

clone_size: NA
j_call: TRBJ1-2
d_call: NA
v_call: TRBV5-6
cdr3_aa: CASSGGVGGYTF
cdr3_nt: TGTGCCAGCAGCGGGGGGGTGGGCGGCTACACCTTC

clone_size: NA
j_call: TRBJ1-4
d_call: NA
v_call: TRBV2
cdr3_aa: CASSDPGVPREKLFF
cdr3_nt: TGTGCCAGCAGTGACCCAGGGGTTCCCAGGGAAAAACTGTTTTTT

clone_size: once
j_call: TRBJ2-1
d_call: TRBD2
v_call: TRBV7-2
cdr3_aa: CASSFTRLAGNEQFF
cdr3_nt: TGTGCCAGCAGCTTCACCCGACTAGCGGGCAATGAGCAGTTCTTC

clone_size: NA
j_call: TRBJ2-7
d_call: TRBD2
v_call: TRBV6-4
cdr3_aa: CASSLREDYEQYF
cdr3_nt: TGTGCCAGCAGTTTGCGGGAGGACTACGAGCAGTACTTC

clone_size: NA
j_call: TRBJ1-5
d_call: TRBD1
v_call: TRBV9
cdr3_aa: CASSQGADQPQHF
cdr3_nt: TGTGCCAGCAGTCAGGGGGCGGATCAGCCCCAGCATTTT

clone_size: NA
j_call: TRBJ1-5
d_call: NA
v_call: TRBV4-2
cdr3_aa: CASSQEYGAGANQPQHF
cdr3_nt: TGTGCCAGCAGCCAAGAATACGGGGCAGGGGCGAATCAGCCCCAGCATTTT

clone_size: NA
j_call: TRBJ1-1
d_call: NA
v_call: TRBV4-3
cdr3_aa: CVSSTQTDLNTEAFF
cdr3_nt: TGCGTCAGCAGCACTCAGACAGACCTGAACACTGAAGCTTTCTTT

clone_size: NA
j_call: TRBJ2-2
d_call: TRBD1
v_call: TRBV6-4
cdr3_aa: CASSDTLLRLLGQKFIMAGELFF
cdr3_nt: TGTGCCAGCAGTGACACCTTACTCCGTTTATTGGGACAGAAATTTATTATGGCCGGGGAGCTGTTTTTT

clone_size: NA
j_call: TRBJ1-1
d_call: NA
v_call: TRBV7-8
cdr3_aa: CASSTPLKRGHEAFF
cdr3_nt: TGTGCCAGCAGCACCCCCCTAAAACGCGGCCATGAAGCTTTCTTT

clone_size: NA
j_call: TRBJ2-5
d_call: NA
v_call: TRBV18
cdr3_aa: CASSPRSQETQYF
cdr3_nt: TGTGCCAGCTCACCACGTAGTCAAGAGACCCAGTACTTC

clone_size: few
j_call: TRBJ1-1
d_call: NA
v_call: TRBV7-9
cdr3_aa: CASSLGGGNTEAFF
cdr3_nt: TGTGCCAGCAGCTTAGGCGGAGGGAACACTGAAGCTTTCTTT

clone_size: NA
j_call: TRBJ1-2
d_call: NA
v_call: TRBV10-3
cdr3_aa: CAINGDNYGYTF
cdr3_nt: TGTGCCATCAACGGGGATAACTATGGCTACACCTTC

clone_size: NA
j_call: TRBJ2-2
d_call: TRBD2
v_call: TRBV10-3
cdr3_aa: CAMSTSGAGTGELFF
cdr3_nt: TGTGCCATGAGCACTAGCGGGGCTGGCACCGGGGAGCTGTTTTTT

clone_size: few
j_call: TRBJ1-5
d_call: NA
v_call: TRBV20-1
cdr3_aa: CSAHWGEAQHF
cdr3_nt: TGCAGTGCCCATTGGGGGGAGGCCCAGCATTTT

clone_size: NA
j_call: TRBJ2-1
d_call: TRBD1
v_call: TRBV4-1
cdr3_aa: CASSRRQGVDEQFF
cdr3_nt: TGCGCCAGCAGCCGAAGACAGGGTGTCGATGAGCAGTTCTTC

clone_size: NA
j_call: TRBJ1-5
d_call: TRBD1
v_call: TRBV5-6
cdr3_aa: CASSLNRGEPQHF
cdr3_nt: TGTGCCAGCAGCTTGAACAGGGGCGAGCCCCAGCATTTT

clone_size: NA
j_call: TRBJ2-7
d_call: TRBD2
v_call: TRBV4-2
cdr3_aa: CASSQDLLAESYEQYF
cdr3_nt: TGTGCCAGCAGCCAAGATCTACTAGCGGAATCCTACGAGCAGTACTTC

clone_size: NA
j_call: TRBJ2-1
d_call: NA
v_call: TRBV4-3
cdr3_aa: CASSQEGRAVEQFF
cdr3_nt: TGCGCCAGCAGCCAAGAGGGCAGGGCCGTTGAGCAGTTCTTC

clone_size: NA
j_call: TRBJ2-7
d_call: TRBD2
v_call: TRBV13
cdr3_aa: CASSQRTSGGGYEQYF
cdr3_nt: TGTGCCAGCAGCCAGCGGACTAGCGGGGGGGGCTACGAGCAGTACTTC

clone_size: NA
j_call: TRBJ2-7
d_call: NA
v_call: TRBV29-1
cdr3_aa: CSVETSEQYF
cdr3_nt: TGCAGCGTAGAAACTAGCGAGCAGTACTTC

clone_size: few
j_call: TRBJ1-3
d_call: NA
v_call: TRBV5-6
cdr3_aa: CASSPGLGGTGNTIYF
cdr3_nt: TGTGCCAGCAGTCCTGGGCTCGGGGGGACTGGAAACACCATATATTTT

clone_size: NA
j_call: TRBJ2-7
d_call: TRBD2
v_call: TRBV7-2
cdr3_aa: CASSSSTSGGAREQYF
cdr3_nt: TGTGCCAGCAGCTCCTCGACTAGCGGGGGGGCAAGGGAGCAGTACTTC

clone_size: NA
j_call: TRBJ1-2
d_call: NA
v_call: TRBV7-3
cdr3_aa: CASSLTGSYGYTF
cdr3_nt: TGTGCCAGCAGCTTAACGGGCTCTTATGGCTACACCTTC

clone_size: NA
j_call: TRBJ1-1
d_call: NA
v_call: TRBV7-2
cdr3_aa: CASSFFATQGSEAFF
cdr3_nt: TGTGCCAGCAGCTTCTTCGCAACCCAGGGGTCTGAAGCTTTCTTT

clone_size: NA
j_call: TRBJ2-1
d_call: NA
v_call: TRBV7-2
cdr3_aa: CASSLATQYNEQFF
cdr3_nt: TGTGCCAGCAGCTTAGCGACACAGTACAATGAGCAGTTCTTC

clone_size: NA
j_call: TRBJ2-3
d_call: TRBD2
v_call: TRBV5-6
cdr3_aa: CASSFGLGRDTQYF
cdr3_nt: TGTGCCAGCAGCTTCGGACTCGGGAGGGATACGCAGTATTTT

clone_size: NA
j_call: TRBJ2-7
d_call: NA
v_call: TRBV7-2
cdr3_aa: CASSSRGLVTYEQYF
cdr3_nt: TGTGCCAGCAGCTCCAGAGGGTTAGTTACCTACGAGCAGTACTTC

clone_size: NA
j_call: TRBJ2-2
d_call: NA
v_call: TRBV15
cdr3_aa: CATSRDRRLSYTGELFF
cdr3_nt: TGTGCCACCAGCAGAGATCGGAGGCTGTCTTACACCGGGGAGCTGTTTTTT

clone_size: NA
j_call: TRBJ1-2
d_call: TRBD1
v_call: TRBV5-1
cdr3_aa: CASSPTGNYGYTF
cdr3_nt: TGCGCCAGCAGCCCGACAGGGAACTATGGCTACACCTTC

clone_size: NA
j_call: TRBJ1-5
d_call: TRBD1
v_call: TRBV5-1
cdr3_aa: CASSFRPGGGNQPQHF
cdr3_nt: TGCGCCAGCAGCTTTCGCCCAGGGGGTGGCAATCAGCCCCAGCATTTT

clone_size: few
j_call: TRBJ1-1
d_call: NA
v_call: TRBV2
cdr3_aa: CASRRTVGTNTEAFF
cdr3_nt: TGTGCCAGCCGGCGGACAGTAGGTACGAACACTGAAGCTTTCTTT

clone_size: NA
j_call: TRBJ2-7
d_call: TRBD1
v_call: TRBV5-1
cdr3_aa: CASSKEDRPHYEQYF
cdr3_nt: TGCGCCAGCAGCAAAGAGGACAGGCCTCACTACGAGCAGTACTTC

clone_size: NA
j_call: TRBJ2-7
d_call: TRBD1
v_call: TRBV5-1
cdr3_aa: CASSWTGSSYEQYF
cdr3_nt: TGCGCCAGCAGCTGGACAGGGAGCTCCTACGAGCAGTACTTC

clone_size: NA
j_call: TRBJ2-1
d_call: NA
v_call: TRBV6-5
cdr3_aa: CASSYSMGSGGFEQFF
cdr3_nt: TGTGCCAGCAGTTACTCGATGGGGTCGGGGGGCTTTGAGCAGTTCTTC

clone_size: few
j_call: TRBJ2-7
d_call: TRBD2
v_call: TRBV25-1
cdr3_aa: CASIDSGRPHEQYF
cdr3_nt: TGTGCCAGCATTGATAGCGGGAGGCCCCACGAGCAGTACTTC

clone_size: NA
j_call: TRBJ1-2
d_call: NA
v_call: TRBV29-1
cdr3_aa: CSVTIDSAPGYTF
cdr3_nt: TGCAGCGTCACTATAGACAGCGCGCCTGGCTACACCTTC

clone_size: NA
j_call: TRBJ1-1
d_call: TRBD1
v_call: TRBV7-8
cdr3_aa: CASSLAGRGDTEAFF
cdr3_nt: TGTGCCAGCAGCTTAGCGGGCAGGGGGGACACTGAAGCTTTCTTT

clone_size: few
j_call: TRBJ2-2
d_call: TRBD2
v_call: TRBV4-2
cdr3_aa: CASRPSHGGAGELFF
cdr3_nt: TGTGCCAGCAGGCCAAGTCACGGGGGGGCCGGGGAGCTGTTTTTT

clone_size: NA
j_call: TRBJ2-7
d_call: NA
v_call: TRBV6-6
cdr3_aa: CASSLVGAYEQYF
cdr3_nt: TGTGCCAGCAGTCTAGTAGGGGCCTACGAGCAGTACTTC

clone_size: NA
j_call: TRBJ1-2
d_call: TRBD1
v_call: TRBV13
cdr3_aa: CASSRQGYYGYTF
cdr3_nt: TGTGCCAGCAGCCGACAGGGCTACTATGGCTACACCTTC

clone_size: NA
j_call: TRBJ1-1
d_call: TRBD1
v_call: TRBV7-8
cdr3_aa: CASSSQGQGVPFF
cdr3_nt: TGTGCCAGCAGCTCCCAAGGACAGGGAGTACCTTTCTTT

clone_size: NA
j_call: TRBJ2-5
d_call: NA
v_call: TRBV6-5
cdr3_aa: CASTAAGGTQETQYF
cdr3_nt: TGTGCCAGCACCGCCGCCGGAGGAACCCAAGAGACCCAGTACTTC

clone_size: NA
j_call: TRBJ2-3
d_call: NA
v_call: TRBV4-2
cdr3_aa: CASSQERGAGRADTQYF
cdr3_nt: TGTGCCAGCAGCCAAGAGAGAGGGGCGGGGCGGGCAGATACGCAGTATTTT

clone_size: NA
j_call: TRBJ2-7
d_call: TRBD2
v_call: TRBV27
cdr3_aa: CASSTGTIGEQYF
cdr3_nt: TGTGCCAGCAGTACTGGGACTATTGGCGAGCAGTACTTC

clone_size: NA
j_call: TRBJ1-4
d_call: NA
v_call: TRBV6-6
cdr3_aa: CASSYWQANEKLFF
cdr3_nt: TGTGCCAGCAGTTATTGGCAGGCTAATGAAAAACTGTTTTTT